This TCR beta chain was obtained from a study of blood T cell repertoires in COVID-19. For the study at large: The United States, Italy and Spain provided the acute and convalescent COVID-19 samples. Sources were T cells, B-cell-depleted T cells, or PBMCs; the material itself was cDNA or gDNA.

The CDR3 consists of 14 residues. The V and J ends lost 2 bases and 0 bases respectively, with 6 bases between them. Germline CDR1 SGHTS, CDR2 YDEGEE. In the original workflow: Amplification with reference gene primers provided the estimates of nucleated cell counts. TCRdb's copy holds only in-frame clones and misses some; the assay was immunoSEQ multiplex PCR. The V and J calls and clone size were taken over from that table, and D and trimming were inferred from the DNA. The sample gives 140,000 to 150,000 clones, 65% to 85% of which show up once; under 7% is in the top ten. The chain has TRBV5-8 and TRBJ2-4; D remains ambiguous. The source of this sequence is a woman between 45 and 60 years old who had been exposed to COVID-19. Input material: PBMCs or T cells enriched from blood (not recorded which). CDR3 nucleotide sequence: TGTGCCAGCAGCTTCTACTTAGCCAAAAACATTCAGTACTTC. Its protein product is CASSFYLAKNIQYF.